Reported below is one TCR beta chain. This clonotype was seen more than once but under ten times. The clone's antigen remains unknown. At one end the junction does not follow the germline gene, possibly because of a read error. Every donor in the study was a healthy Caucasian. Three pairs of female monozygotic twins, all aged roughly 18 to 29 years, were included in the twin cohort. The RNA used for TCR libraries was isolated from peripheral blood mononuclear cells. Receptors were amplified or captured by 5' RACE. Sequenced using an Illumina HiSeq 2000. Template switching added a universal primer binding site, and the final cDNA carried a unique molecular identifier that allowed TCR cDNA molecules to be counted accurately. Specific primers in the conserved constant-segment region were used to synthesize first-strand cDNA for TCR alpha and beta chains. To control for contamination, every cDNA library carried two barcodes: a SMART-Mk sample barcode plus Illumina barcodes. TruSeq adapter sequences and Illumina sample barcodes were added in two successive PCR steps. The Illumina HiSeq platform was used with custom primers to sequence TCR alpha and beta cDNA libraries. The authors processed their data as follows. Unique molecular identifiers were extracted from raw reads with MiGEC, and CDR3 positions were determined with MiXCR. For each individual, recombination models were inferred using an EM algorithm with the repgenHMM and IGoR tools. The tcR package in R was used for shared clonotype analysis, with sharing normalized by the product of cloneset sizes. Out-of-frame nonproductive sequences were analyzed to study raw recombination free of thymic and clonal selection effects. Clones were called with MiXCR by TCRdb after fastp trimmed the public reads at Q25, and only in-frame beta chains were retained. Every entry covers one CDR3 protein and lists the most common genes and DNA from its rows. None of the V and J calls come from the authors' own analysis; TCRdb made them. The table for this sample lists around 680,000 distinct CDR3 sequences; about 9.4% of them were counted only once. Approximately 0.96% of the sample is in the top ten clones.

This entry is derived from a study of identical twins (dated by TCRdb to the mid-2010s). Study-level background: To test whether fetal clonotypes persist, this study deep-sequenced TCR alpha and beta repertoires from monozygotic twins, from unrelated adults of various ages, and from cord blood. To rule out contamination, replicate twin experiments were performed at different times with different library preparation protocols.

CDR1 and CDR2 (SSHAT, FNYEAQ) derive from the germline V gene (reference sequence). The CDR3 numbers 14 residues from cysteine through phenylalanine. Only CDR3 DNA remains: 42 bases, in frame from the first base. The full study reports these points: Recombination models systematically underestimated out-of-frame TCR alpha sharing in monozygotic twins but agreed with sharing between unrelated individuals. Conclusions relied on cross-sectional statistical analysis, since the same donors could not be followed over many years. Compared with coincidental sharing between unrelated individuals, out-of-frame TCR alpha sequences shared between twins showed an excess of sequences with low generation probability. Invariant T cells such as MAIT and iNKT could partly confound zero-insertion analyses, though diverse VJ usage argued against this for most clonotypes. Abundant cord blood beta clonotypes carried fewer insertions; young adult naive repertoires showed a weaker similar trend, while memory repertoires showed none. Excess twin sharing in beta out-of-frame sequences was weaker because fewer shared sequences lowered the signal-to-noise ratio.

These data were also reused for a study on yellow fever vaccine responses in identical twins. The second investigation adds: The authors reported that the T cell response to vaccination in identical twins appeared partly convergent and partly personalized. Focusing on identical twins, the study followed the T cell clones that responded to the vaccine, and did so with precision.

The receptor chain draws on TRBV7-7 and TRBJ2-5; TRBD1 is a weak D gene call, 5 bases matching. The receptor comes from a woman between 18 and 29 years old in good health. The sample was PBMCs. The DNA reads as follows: TGTGCTAGCAGCCACGGCCAGGGACAAGAGACCCAGTACTTC. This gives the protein CASSHGQGQETQYF. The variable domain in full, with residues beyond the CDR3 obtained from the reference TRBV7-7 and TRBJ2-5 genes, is GAGVSQSPRYKVTKRGQDVTLRCDPISSHATLYWYQQALGQGPEFLTYFNYEAQPDKSGLPSDRFSAERPEGSISTLTIQRTEQRDSAMYRCASSHGQGQETQYFGPGTRLLVL.